The present TCR beta chain was sequenced within a study of T-cell reconstitution after alpha-beta-depleted transplantation in children. This clonotype was recorded at least ten times. Its cognate antigen is unknown. Unique molecular identifiers were used to barcode this TCRbeta library. MiXCR, applied by TCRdb to the PCR reads, yields one record per CDR3 protein. Here the sample spans some 300,000 distinct CDR3 sequences, around a tenth being singletons. Regarding the study as a whole: TCRbeta diversity was high at day 60 in some patients (a result of surviving recipient T cells and thymic progenitors).

The sequence came from a boy less than two years old with acute myeloid leukemia, due to receive a stem cell transplant. The sample consisted of PBMCs, taken before TCRalphabeta/CD19-depleted stem cell transplant.

CDR3 sequence reads: CASSLDSRNTEAFF. The CDR3 region has the DNA TGCGCCAGCAGCTTGGACAGCCGGAACACTGAAGCTTTCTTT. V usage is TRBV5-1 and J usage is TRBJ1-1, with unresolved D. Germline assignment: CDR1 SGHRS and CDR2 YFSETQ. The CDR3 has 14 amino acids. The V end lost 0 bases, the J end lost 1 base, and 7 bases lay between the germline ends. Filled out from reference TRBV5-1 and TRBJ1-1, the complete variable domain reads KAGVTQTPRYLIKTRGQQVTLSCSPISGHRSVSWYQQTPGQGLQFLFEYFSETQRNKGNFPGRFSGRQFSNSRSEMNVSTLELGDSALYLCASSLDSRNTEAFFGQGTRLTVV.